The TCR beta chain under discussion was sequenced for a study of OX40 agonist ivuxolimab in advanced cancers. Study as a whole: Under the entry rules, prior anti-PD-1, anti-PD-L1 or anti-CTLA-4 therapy was allowed, and roughly 43% had some.

The CDR3 is 13 residues long. V was trimmed by 6 bases and J by 4 bases, leaving 11 bases between them. The germline gives CDR1 SGHDN, CDR2 FVKESK. Concerning this clone itself: Its antigen is undetermined.

Study observations and caveats: CD8+ T cells averaged more expanded clones than CD4+. Clones of CD4+ and CD8+ blood T cells grew by week 6 at doses of 0.1 to 3.0 mg/kg.

Only in-frame clones appear in the TCRdb table, and some are missing; sequencing was by immunoSEQ multiplex PCR. This sample carries tens of thousands of clones, around four fifths of them seen once, and the ten largest clones take about 1.8%. The chain combines TRBV14 with TRBJ2-3; D is perhaps TRBD1 (5 bases). The source was CD4+ or CD8+ T cells sorted from blood, collected in a trial of the OX40 agonist ivuxolimab. The receptor was derived from an adult with an advanced solid tumor such as melanoma, head and neck, liver or kidney cancer. DNA of the CDR3: TGTGCCAGCAGAGTCCTAGGGGCAGATACGCAGTATTTT. Translation: CASRVLGADTQYF.